What follows are 20 T cell receptor beta chains derived from one specimen sequenced in a study of cytomegalovirus exposure and HLA in healthy donors. Amplification used 60 Vbeta primers and 13 Jbeta primers. Measured with immunoSEQ multiplex PCR; TCRdb has only the in-frame clones, and not every one. The sample carries more than 80,000 clones, around 75% recorded once. Sequencing input: PBMCs. Receptor source: a male donor in good health and CMV-seropositive.

The chain links TRBV2 to TRBJ2-3; TRBD2 matches 9 bases. CDR3 length equals 13 residues. With 7 bases clipped from V and 4 bases from J, the junction kept 3 bases outside the gene matches. The V gene's germline CDR1 is SNHLY and CDR2 FYNNEI. For the CDR3, the DNA is TGTGCCAGCAAGCGGGGGGCGGCAGATACGCAGTATTTT. Its protein product is CASKRGAADTQYF. The full variable domain, its missing parts supplied by reference TRBV2 and TRBJ2-3, is EPEVTQTPSHQVTQMGQEVILRCVPISNHLYFYWYRQILGQKVEFLVSFYNNEISEKSEIFDDQFSVERPDGSNFTLKIRSTKLEDSAMYFCASKRGAADTQYFGPGTRLTVL.

The J gene is TRBJ2-1, the V gene TRBV30; no clear D. The CDR3 totals 15 residues. The germline CDR1 and CDR2 sequences are GTSNPN and SVGIG (reference sequence). Trimming removed 4 bases from V and 0 bases from J, with 13 bases in between. The CDR3 nucleotides are TGTGCCTGGAACCTTCGAGTGAGCTCCTACAATGAGCAGTTCTTC. It encodes CAWNLRVSSYNEQFF.

The chain uses TRBV5-4 and TRBJ2-5; possibly TRBD1 for D (6 bases). CDR3 length equals 16 residues. V gave up 1 base and J gave up 0 bases, with 13 bases separating them. Per the germline V gene, CDR1 is SGHNT and CDR2 is YYREEE (reference sequence). CDR3 in DNA: TGTGCCAGCAGCTTGTGGAGAAGGGGGTACCAAGAGACCCAGTACTTC. Its translation: CASSLWRRGYQETQYF.

The chain carries TRBV6-4 and TRBJ2-2, with 7 bases matching TRBD2. The trim removed 0 bases at V and 4 bases at J, leaving 2 bases unmatched. The CDR3 extends over 15 amino acids. The germline CDR1 and CDR2 sequences are MRHNA and SNTAGT. Here the CDR3 reads CASSDSPGGTGELFF. CDR3 nucleotide sequence: TGTGCCAGCAGTGACTCCCCGGGGGGCACCGGGGAGCTGTTTTTT.

The chain has TRBV5-1 and TRBJ2-3, with D tentatively TRBD2 (5 bases). This CDR3 has 15 amino acids. In germline, CDR1 is SGHRS, CDR2 YFSETQ. The V end was cut by 4 bases, the J end by 0 bases, with 12 bases between. This chain's CDR3 is CASSLGSGSTDTQYF. The DNA for the CDR3 is TGCGCCAGCAGCCTGGGGTCGGGGAGCACAGATACGCAGTATTTT.

The V gene is TRBV7-3, the J gene TRBJ2-5; no firm D call. Trimming stripped 5 bases from V and 5 bases from J, with 12 bases between. The CDR3 runs to 13 residues. Germline CDR1 is SGHTA and CDR2 is FQGTGA. This CDR3 reads CASSGDNLETQYF. For the CDR3, the DNA is TGTGCCAGCAGCGGCGACAATTTGGAGACCCAGTACTTC.

The chain is built from TRBV7-9 and TRBJ1-2; tentatively, D is TRBD1 (5 bases). V was trimmed by 4 bases and J by 0 bases, leaving 9 bases between them. CDR1 and CDR2 (germline): SEHNR, FQNEAQ (reference sequence). The CDR3 length is 14 residues. The CDR3 loop reads CASSYPTANYGYTF. As DNA, the CDR3 is TGTGCCAGCAGCTACCCGACAGCTAACTATGGCTACACCTTC.

The chain joins TRBV19 to TRBJ1-2; weak D call: TRBD1 (6 bases). V was clipped by 6 bases and J by 4 bases, with 15 bases between them. CDR3 length: 14 residues. Germline lookup yields CDR1 LNHDA and CDR2 SQIVND (reference sequence). DNA for the CDR3: TGTGCCAGTAGGGACCAGGGGCTCCGCTATGGCTACACCTTC. The encoded protein is CASRDQGLRYGYTF.

This sequence joins TRBV6-1 and TRBJ1-6; possibly TRBD1 for D (6 bases). CDR3 length equals 16 residues. V lost 4 bases to trimming and J lost 4 bases, with 14 bases between them. Germline assignment: CDR1 MNHNS and CDR2 SASEGT. CDR3 sequence (DNA): TGTGCCAGCAGTGGCACAAACAGGGTATATAATTCACCCCTCCACTTT. It codes for CASSGTNRVYNSPLHF.

The genes are TRBV6-5 and TRBJ2-6, with D possibly TRBD2 on 5 matching bases. The CDR3 loop spans 15 amino acids. Trimming pared 5 bases from V and 3 bases from J, leaving 11 bases between. The germline V gene has CDR1 MNHEY and CDR2 SVGAGI. The CDR3 region is CASSPTSFGANVLTF. The CDR3 coding sequence is TGTGCCAGCAGTCCTACTAGTTTTGGGGCCAACGTCCTGACTTTC.

This sequence joins TRBV9 and TRBJ2-2, with a weak D call TRBD2 (5 bases). Trimming took off 0 bases at V and 4 bases at J, with 10 bases between the two ends. CDR1 is SGDLS and CDR2 is YYNGEE in the germline V gene. This CDR3 is 15 amino acids long. CDR3 residues: CASSVVPGITGELFF. The CDR3, as DNA: TGTGCCAGCAGCGTAGTTCCGGGAATCACCGGGGAGCTGTTTTTT. Full variable domain (outside the CDR3, taken from reference TRBV9 and TRBJ2-2): DSGVTQTPKHLITATGQRVTLRCSPRSGDLSVYWYQQSLDQGLQFLIQYYNGEERAKGNILERFSAQQFPDLHSELNLSSLELGDSALYFCASSVVPGITGELFFGEGSRLTVL.

V is TRBV6-5 and J is TRBJ1-5; 7 positions agree with TRBD1. The junction had 2 bases not matched to a gene; V was cut back by 2 bases and J by 4 bases. This CDR3 contains 14 residues. The V gene's germline CDR1 is MNHEY and CDR2 SVGAGI. CDR3 DNA sequence: TGTGCCAGCAGTTACAGGACAGGTAATCAGCCCCAGCATTTT. It is translated as CASSYRTGNQPQHF.

This clone was seen a handful of times. The chain carries TRBV4-1 and TRBJ2-7; maybe TRBD2 (6 bases). V was trimmed by 0 bases and J by 3 bases, leaving 18 bases between them. Germline lookup yields CDR1 MGHRA and CDR2 YSYEKL. The CDR3 loop spans 17 amino acids. The CDR3 loop is CASSQDRGPTSYYEQYF. The DNA for the CDR3 is TGCGCCAGCAGCCAAGATCGGGGCCCGACTAGTTACTACGAGCAGTACTTC.

This clone was picked up a small number of times. J is TRBJ2-7 and V is TRBV11-2; 10 bases align to TRBD2. Germline V gene data show CDR1 as SGHAT and CDR2 as FQNNGV. V lost 6 bases, J lost 5 bases, and 7 bases stayed unmatched. The CDR3 spans 14 residues. The CDR3 DNA reads as TGTGCCAGCAGTCCCATAGCGGGAGGAGACGAGCAGTACTTC. Encoded protein: CASSPIAGGDEQYF.

This clone came up many times. This chain uses TRBV27 with TRBJ2-7; TRBD1 might be the D (6 bases). Germline-derived CDR1 and CDR2 are MNHEY and SMNVEV (reference sequence). V was cut by 5 bases and J by 3 bases, with 23 bases left in between. This CDR3 contains 17 residues. The CDR3 coding sequence is TGTGCCAGCAGTCTGACCGGACAGTCCCGGGCCTTCTACGAGCAGTACTTC. Protein sequence: CASSLTGQSRAFYEQYF.

The chain recombines TRBV19 with TRBJ2-1; 8 nucleotides align to TRBD2. This CDR3 region has 15 residues. CDR1 is LNHDA, CDR2 SQIVND, per germline (reference sequence). V was pared by 6 bases and J by 2 bases, with 6 bases of the junction left unmatched. The CDR3 loop is CASSSVAGPYNEQFF. DNA for the CDR3: TGTGCCAGTAGCAGTGTAGCGGGGCCCTACAATGAGCAGTTCTTC.

V and J are TRBV6-5 and TRBJ1-1; 8 bases agree with TRBD1. The trim removed 6 bases at V and 6 bases at J, leaving 9 bases unmatched. CDR3 length equals 14 residues. Germline V lookup: CDR1 MNHEY, CDR2 SVGAGI. The DNA of the CDR3 is TGTGCCAGCAGACGACAGGGGACCAACGCTGAAGCTTTCTTT. Its protein product is CASRRQGTNAEAFF.

The chain couples TRBV4-3 to TRBJ1-4; 7 bases match TRBD1. The CDR3 runs to 16 residues. With 4 bases clipped from V and 3 bases from J, the junction kept 8 bases outside the gene matches. Germline V gene sequence: CDR1 LGHNA, CDR2 YSLEER. As DNA, the CDR3 is TGCGCCAGCAGCCGAGTATGGGGACAGTCTAATGAAAAACTGTTTTTT. It is translated as CASSRVWGQSNEKLFF.

The chain links TRBV28 to TRBJ2-3, with a possible D match to TRBD2 (6 bases). V was clipped by 8 bases and J by 6 bases, with 21 bases between them. The germline gives CDR1 MDHEN, CDR2 SYDVKM. The CDR3 totals 15 residues. Here the CDR3 reads CASYSLGWEDDTQYF. The DNA for the CDR3 is TGTGCCAGCTACTCTCTGGGCTGGGAGGACGATACGCAGTATTTT. The full variable domain, in which reference TRBV28 and TRBJ2-3 provide the parts outside the CDR3, is DVKVTQSSRYLVKRTGEKVFLECVQDMDHENMFWYRQDPGLGLRLIYFSYDVKMKEKGDIPEGYSVSREKKERFSLILESASTNQTSMYLCASYSLGWEDDTQYFGPGTRLTVL.

This clone was seen a few times. The CDR3 here is CAWRESRTSGSTDTQYF. The CDR3 coding sequence is TGTGCCTGGAGAGAGAGTAGGACTAGCGGTAGCACAGATACGCAGTATTTT. This chain joins TRBV30 and TRBJ2-3; TRBD2 agrees at 10 bases. Germline assignment: CDR1 GTSNPN and CDR2 SVGIG (reference sequence). Trimming took 3 bases from V and 0 from J; bases not matched to a gene: 9. The CDR3 length is 17 residues.